This T cell receptor (beta chain) was captured in a study of Ad26.COV2.S vaccination and SARS-CoV-2 variants. Overall study context: Once or twice, 56 days apart, Ad26.COV2.S was delivered intramuscularly.

Sequencing was performed with immunoSEQ multiplex PCR; in TCRdb, only in-frame clones are kept and a portion is missing. The table has under 550,000 clones, around nine tenths seen once. Treatment indicated: some 20 received Ad26.COV2.S at low or high dose, single or two shots; about 5 received placebo; per-sample allocation not given. The investigators took samples on day 63 after the first vaccine or placebo injection. The receptor was isolated from a person between 18 and 59 years old who received the Ad26.COV2.S COVID-19 vaccine or a placebo. The material was peripheral blood, obtained in a trial of Ad26.COV2.S vaccine versus placebo.

CDR3 residues: CASSSAGGYGYTF. CDR3 DNA: TGTGCCAGCAGCTCGGCAGGGGGCTATGGCTACACCTTC. The J gene is TRBJ1-2, the V gene TRBV7-6; 7 nucleotides align to TRBD1. V shed 4 bases, J shed 4 bases, and the junction held 3 bases outside the gene matches. CDR1 SGHVS and CDR2 FNYEAQ come from the germline V gene. CDR3 length: 13 residues.